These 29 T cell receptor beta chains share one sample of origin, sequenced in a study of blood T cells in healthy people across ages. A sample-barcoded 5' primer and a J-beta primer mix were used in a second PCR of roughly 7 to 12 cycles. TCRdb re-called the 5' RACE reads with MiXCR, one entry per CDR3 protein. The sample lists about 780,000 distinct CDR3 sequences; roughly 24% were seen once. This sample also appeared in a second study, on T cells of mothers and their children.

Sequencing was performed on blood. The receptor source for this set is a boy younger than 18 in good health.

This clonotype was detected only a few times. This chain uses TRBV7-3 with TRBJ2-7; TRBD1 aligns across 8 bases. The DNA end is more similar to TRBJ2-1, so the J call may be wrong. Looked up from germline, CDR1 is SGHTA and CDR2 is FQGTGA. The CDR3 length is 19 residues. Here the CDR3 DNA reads TGTGCCAGCAGCTTACAGGGGGCTCTAGCAGGGGAAACTTACAATGAGCAGTTCTTC. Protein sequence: CASSLQGALAGETYNEQFF.

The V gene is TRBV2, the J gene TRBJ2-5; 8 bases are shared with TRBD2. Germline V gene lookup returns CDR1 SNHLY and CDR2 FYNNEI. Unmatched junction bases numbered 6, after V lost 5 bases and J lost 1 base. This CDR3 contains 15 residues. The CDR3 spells CASSTDAGGQETQYF. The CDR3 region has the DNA TGTGCCAGCAGTACGGATGCGGGGGGCCAAGAGACCCAGTACTTC. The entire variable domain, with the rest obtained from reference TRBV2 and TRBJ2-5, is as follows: EPEVTQTPSHQVTQMGQEVILRCVPISNHLYFYWYRQILGQKVEFLVSFYNNEISEKSEIFDDQFSVERPDGSNFTLKIRSTKLEDSAMYFCASSTDAGGQETQYFGPGTRLLVL.

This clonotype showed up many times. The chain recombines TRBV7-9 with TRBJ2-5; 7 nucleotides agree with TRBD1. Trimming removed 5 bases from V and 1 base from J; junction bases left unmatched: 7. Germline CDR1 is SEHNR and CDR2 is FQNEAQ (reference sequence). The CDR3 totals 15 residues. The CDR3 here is CASSPRTGLQETQYF. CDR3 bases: TGTGCCAGCAGCCCCAGGACAGGACTCCAAGAGACCCAGTACTTC.

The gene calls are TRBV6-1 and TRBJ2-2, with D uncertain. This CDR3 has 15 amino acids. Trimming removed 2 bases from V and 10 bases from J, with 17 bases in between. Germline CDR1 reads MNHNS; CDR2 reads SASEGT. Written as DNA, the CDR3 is TGTGCCAGCAGTGAAAAAGGACCCTCGGGCGAGGAGCTGTTTTTT. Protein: CASSEKGPSGEELFF.

The CDR3 spells CASSLTVDRNNSPLHF. CDR3 nucleotide sequence: TGTGCCAGCAGCTTAACCGTGGACCGAAATAATTCACCCCTCCACTTT. V is TRBV7-3 and J is TRBJ1-6; D is undetermined. Germline V CDR1 and CDR2: SGHTA, FQGTGA. CDR3 length: 16 residues. V was cut by 0 bases and J by 5 bases, with 11 bases left in between.

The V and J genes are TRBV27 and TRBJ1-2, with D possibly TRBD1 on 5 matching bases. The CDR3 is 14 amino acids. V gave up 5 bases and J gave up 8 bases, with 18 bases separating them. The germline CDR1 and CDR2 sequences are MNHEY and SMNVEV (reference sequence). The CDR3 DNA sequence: TGTGCCAGCAGTCTCCGCACAGGTCTGGTCGGCTACACCTTC. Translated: CASSLRTGLVGYTF.

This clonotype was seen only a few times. DNA of the CDR3: TGTGCCAGCAGCCTTGGGACTAGCGGGGGGGCCCGCCAAGAGACCCAGTACTTC. Residues: CASSLGTSGGARQETQYF. V gene TRBV7-2 combines with J gene TRBJ2-5; TRBD2 matches 16 bases. Looked up from germline, CDR1 is SGHTA and CDR2 is FQGNSA. The CDR3 totals 18 residues. Trimming at V came to 5 bases and at J to 1 base, leaving 7 bases not matched to a gene. Drawing the rest from reference TRBV7-2 and TRBJ2-5, the complete variable domain is GAGVSQSPSNKVTEKGKDVELRCDPISGHTALYWYRQSLGQGLEFLIYFQGNSAPDKSGLPSDRFSAERTGGSVSTLTIQRTQQEDSAVYLCASSLGTSGGARQETQYFGPGTRLLVL.

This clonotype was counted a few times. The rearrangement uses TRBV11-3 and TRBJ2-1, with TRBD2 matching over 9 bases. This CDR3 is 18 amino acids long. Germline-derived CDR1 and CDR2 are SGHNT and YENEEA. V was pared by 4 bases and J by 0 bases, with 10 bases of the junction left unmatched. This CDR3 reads CASSSSSLSGSSYNEQFF. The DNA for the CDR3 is TGTGCCAGCAGCTCCAGTTCCCTTAGCGGGAGCTCCTACAATGAGCAGTTCTTC.

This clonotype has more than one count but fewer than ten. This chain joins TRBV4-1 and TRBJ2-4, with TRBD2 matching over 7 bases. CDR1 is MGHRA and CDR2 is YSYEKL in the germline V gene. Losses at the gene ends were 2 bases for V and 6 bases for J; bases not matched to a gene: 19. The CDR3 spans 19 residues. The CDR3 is CASSQSPTQRGPPGNIQYF. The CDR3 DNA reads TGCGCCAGCAGCCAAAGCCCCACCCAGCGGGGACCCCCTGGAAACATTCAGTACTTC.

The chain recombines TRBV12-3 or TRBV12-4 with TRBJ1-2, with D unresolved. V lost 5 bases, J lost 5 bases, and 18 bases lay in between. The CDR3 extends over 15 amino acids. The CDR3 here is CASSLNGRTNYGYTF. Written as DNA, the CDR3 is TGTGCCAGCAGTCTCAACGGACGGACCAATTATGGCTACACCTTC.

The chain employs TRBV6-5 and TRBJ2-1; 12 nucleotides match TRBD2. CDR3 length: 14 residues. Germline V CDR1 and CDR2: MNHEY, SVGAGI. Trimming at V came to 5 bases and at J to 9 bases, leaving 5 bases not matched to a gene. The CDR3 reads CASSPSGGVGEQFF. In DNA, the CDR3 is TGTGCCAGCAGTCCTAGCGGGGGGGTGGGTGAGCAGTTCTTC.

The CDR3 DNA reads TGTGCCAGCAGTTTCCGCGGGACAGGGGAATACGAGCAGTACTTC. Translated: CASSFRGTGEYEQYF. V is TRBV27 and J is TRBJ2-7, with 10 bases aligning to TRBD1. V was clipped by 3 bases and J by 4 bases; unmatched bases: 6. Germline values: CDR1 MNHEY, CDR2 SMNVEV (reference sequence). The CDR3 sequence is 15 residues long.

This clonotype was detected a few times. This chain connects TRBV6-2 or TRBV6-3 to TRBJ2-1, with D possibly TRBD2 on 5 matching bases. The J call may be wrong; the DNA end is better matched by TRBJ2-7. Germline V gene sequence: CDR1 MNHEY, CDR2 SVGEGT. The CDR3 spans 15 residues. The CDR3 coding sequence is TGTGCCAGCAGTTCTTATAGCGAGGCTCCTTACGAGCAGTACTTC. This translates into CASSSYSEAPYEQYF.

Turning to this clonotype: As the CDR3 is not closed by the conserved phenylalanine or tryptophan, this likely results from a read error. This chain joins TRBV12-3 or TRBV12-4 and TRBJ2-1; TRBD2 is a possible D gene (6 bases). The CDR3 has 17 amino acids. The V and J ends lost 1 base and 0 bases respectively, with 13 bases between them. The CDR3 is CASSLGRGEPSYNEQFL. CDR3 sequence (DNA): TGTGCCAGCAGTTTAGGGCGGGGTGAGCCCTCCTACAATGAGCAGTTCCTC.

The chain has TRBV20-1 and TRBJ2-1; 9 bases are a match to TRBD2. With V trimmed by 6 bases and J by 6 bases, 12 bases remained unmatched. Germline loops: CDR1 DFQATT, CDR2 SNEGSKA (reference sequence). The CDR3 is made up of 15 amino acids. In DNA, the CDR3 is TGCAGTGCATCGGATCGGCGGGGGGGCCTCAATGAGCAGTTCTTC. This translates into CSASDRRGGLNEQFF.

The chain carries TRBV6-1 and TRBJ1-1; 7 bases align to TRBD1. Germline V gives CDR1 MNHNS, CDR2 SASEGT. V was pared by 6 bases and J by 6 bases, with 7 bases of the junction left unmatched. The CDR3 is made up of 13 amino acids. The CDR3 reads CASRETGSAEAFF. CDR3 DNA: TGTGCCAGCAGAGAGACAGGGTCCGCTGAAGCTTTCTTT.

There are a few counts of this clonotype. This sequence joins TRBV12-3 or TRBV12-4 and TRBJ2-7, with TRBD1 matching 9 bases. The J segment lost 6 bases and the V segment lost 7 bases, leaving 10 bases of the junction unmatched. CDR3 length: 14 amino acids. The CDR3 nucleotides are TGTGCCAGCACTCCCGGGACAGGGAGGGTCGAGCAGTACTTC. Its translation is CASTPGTGRVEQYF.

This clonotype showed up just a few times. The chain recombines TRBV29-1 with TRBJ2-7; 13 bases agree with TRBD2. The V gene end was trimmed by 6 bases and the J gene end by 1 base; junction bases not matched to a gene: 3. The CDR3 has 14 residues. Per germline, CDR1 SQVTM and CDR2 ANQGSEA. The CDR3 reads CSVLGLAGSYEQYF. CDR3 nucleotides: TGCAGCGTCTTGGGACTAGCGGGGTCCTACGAGCAGTACTTC.

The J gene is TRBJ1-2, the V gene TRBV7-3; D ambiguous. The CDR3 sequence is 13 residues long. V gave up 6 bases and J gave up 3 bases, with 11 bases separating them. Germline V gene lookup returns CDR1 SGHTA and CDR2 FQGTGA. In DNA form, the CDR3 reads TGTGCCAGCAGTTCACGATCCGACTATGGCTACACCTTC. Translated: CASSSRSDYGYTF.

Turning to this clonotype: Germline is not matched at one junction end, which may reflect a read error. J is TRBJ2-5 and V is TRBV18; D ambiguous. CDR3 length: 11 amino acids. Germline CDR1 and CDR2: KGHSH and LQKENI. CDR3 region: CVSSLQETQYF. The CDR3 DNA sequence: TGTGTCAGCTCACTACAAGAGACCCAGTACTTC.

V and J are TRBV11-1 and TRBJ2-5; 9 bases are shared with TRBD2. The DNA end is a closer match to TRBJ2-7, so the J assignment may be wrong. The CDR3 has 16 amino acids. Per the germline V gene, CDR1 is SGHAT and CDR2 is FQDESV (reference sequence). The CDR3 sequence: CASSSSPGGGLAEQYF. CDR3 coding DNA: TGTGCCAGCAGCTCCAGCCCTGGCGGGGGACTAGCCGAGCAGTACTTC.

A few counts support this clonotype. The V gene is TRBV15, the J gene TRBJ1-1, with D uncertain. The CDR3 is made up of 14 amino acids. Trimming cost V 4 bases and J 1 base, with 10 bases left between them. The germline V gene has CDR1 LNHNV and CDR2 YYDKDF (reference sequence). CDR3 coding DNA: TGTGCCACCAGCATAAGGGAAGGGAACACTGAAGCTTTCTTT. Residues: CATSIREGNTEAFF.

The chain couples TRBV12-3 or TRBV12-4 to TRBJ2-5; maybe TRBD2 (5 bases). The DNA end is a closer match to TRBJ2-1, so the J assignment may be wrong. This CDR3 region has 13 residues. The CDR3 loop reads CASSHSANNEQFF. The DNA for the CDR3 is TGTGCCAGCAGCCATAGCGCCAACAATGAGCAGTTCTTC.

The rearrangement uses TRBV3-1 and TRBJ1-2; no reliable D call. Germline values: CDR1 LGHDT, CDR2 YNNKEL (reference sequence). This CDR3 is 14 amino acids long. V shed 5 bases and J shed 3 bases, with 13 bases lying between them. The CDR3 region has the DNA TGTGCCAGCAGCGCCCTCACAGCTGACTATGGCTACACCTTC. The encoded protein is CASSALTADYGYTF.

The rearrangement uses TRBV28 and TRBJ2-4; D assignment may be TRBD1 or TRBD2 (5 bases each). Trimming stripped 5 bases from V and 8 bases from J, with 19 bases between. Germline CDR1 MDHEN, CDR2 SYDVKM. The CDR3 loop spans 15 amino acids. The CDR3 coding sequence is TGTGCCAGCAGTCCCGGGACCCTTTACCCGGACATTCAGTACTTC. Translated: CASSPGTLYPDIQYF.

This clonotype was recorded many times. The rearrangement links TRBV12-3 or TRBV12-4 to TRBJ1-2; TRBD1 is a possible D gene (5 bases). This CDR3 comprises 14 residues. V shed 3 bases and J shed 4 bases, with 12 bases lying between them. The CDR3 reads CASSFEGTIYGYTF. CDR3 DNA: TGTGCCAGCAGTTTTGAAGGGACGATCTATGGCTACACCTTC.

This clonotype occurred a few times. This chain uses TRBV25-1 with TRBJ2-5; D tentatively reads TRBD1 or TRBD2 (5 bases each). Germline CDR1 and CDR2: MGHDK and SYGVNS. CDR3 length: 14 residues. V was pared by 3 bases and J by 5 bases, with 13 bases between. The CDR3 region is CASSDSGAWETQYF. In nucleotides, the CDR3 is TGTGCCAGCAGTGACTCCGGGGCCTGGGAGACCCAGTACTTC. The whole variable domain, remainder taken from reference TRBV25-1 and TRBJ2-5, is EADIYQTPRYLVIGTGKKITLECSQTMGHDKMYWYQQDPGMELHLIHYSYGVNSTEKGDLSSESTVSRIRTEHFPLTLESARPSHTSQYLCASSDSGAWETQYFGPGTRLLVL.

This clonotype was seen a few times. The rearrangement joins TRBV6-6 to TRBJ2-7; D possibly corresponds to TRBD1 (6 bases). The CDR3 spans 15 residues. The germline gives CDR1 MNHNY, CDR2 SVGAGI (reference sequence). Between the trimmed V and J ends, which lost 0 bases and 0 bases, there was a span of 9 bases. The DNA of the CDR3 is TGTGCCAGCAGTTACTCGGACAGTTCCTCCTACGAGCAGTACTTC. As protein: CASSYSDSSSYEQYF.

For the CDR3, the DNA is TGTGCCAGCAGCGGGACTAGGAGGAGCCATGAGCAGTTCTTC. This encodes CASSGTRRSHEQFF. The chain combines TRBV9 with TRBJ2-5, with TRBD2 identical over 7 bases. The last part of the DNA fits TRBJ2-1 better; the J call may be wrong. Germline V gene lookup returns CDR1 SGDLS and CDR2 YYNGEE. The CDR3 extends over 14 amino acids.